This TCR beta chain is from a study of shared clonotypes between healthy human individuals. Whole-study results and caveats: Unshared clonotypes carried lower generation probabilities than those common to all four donors. Among the subsets, naive ones generally showed larger estimated richness than memory ones.

Deep was the level used in running the assay. Produced via immunoSEQ multiplex PCR; TCRdb's table is partial and in-frame only. This table has some 2,500,000 clones, 93% appearing once. Details on this clone: The target antigen is unknown.

Trimming shortened V by 2 bases and J by 0 bases, and 13 bases separated the two germline ends. Germline V gene lookup returns CDR1 KGHSH and CDR2 LQKENI. The CDR3 extends over 16 amino acids. The sample was naive CD4+ T cells from PBMCs. Subset indicated: CD45RA+ positively selected. The clonotype comes from a young man in good health. Some clones in this sample may be carry-over from other donors' samples. This chain uses TRBV18 with TRBJ1-1; D is undetermined. This CDR3 reads CASSPMVQTMNTEAFF. CDR3 DNA: TGTGCCAGCTCACCAATGGTCCAGACTATGAACACTGAAGCTTTCTTT. The whole variable domain, remainder taken from reference TRBV18 and TRBJ1-1, is NAGVMQNPRHLVRRRGQEARLRCSPMKGHSHVYWYRQLPEEGLKFMVYLQKENIIDESGMPKERFSAEFPKEGPSILRIQQVVRGDSAAYFCASSPMVQTMNTEAFFGQGTRLTVV.